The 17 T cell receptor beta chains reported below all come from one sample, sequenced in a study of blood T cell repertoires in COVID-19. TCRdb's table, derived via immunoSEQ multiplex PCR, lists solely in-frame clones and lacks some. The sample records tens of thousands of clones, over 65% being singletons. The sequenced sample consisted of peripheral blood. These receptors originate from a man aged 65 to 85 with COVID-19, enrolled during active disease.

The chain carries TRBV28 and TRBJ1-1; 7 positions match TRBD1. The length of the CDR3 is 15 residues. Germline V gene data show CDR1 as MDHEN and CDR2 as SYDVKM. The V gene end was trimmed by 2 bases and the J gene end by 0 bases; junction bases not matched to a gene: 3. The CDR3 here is CASSLDRAMNTEAFF. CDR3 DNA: TGTGCCAGCAGTTTAGACAGGGCCATGAACACTGAAGCTTTCTTT.

The CDR3 coding sequence is TGTGCCAGCTCCCTCGACCCAACGGGGGGCTACACCTTC. The encoded protein is CASSLDPTGGYTF. V gene TRBV18 combines with J gene TRBJ1-2, with D unresolved. The V gene's germline CDR1 is KGHSH and CDR2 LQKENI. Trimming took off 6 bases at V and 8 bases at J, with 16 bases between the two ends. This CDR3 spans 13 amino acids. The entire variable domain, with the rest obtained from reference TRBV18 and TRBJ1-2, is as follows: NAGVMQNPRHLVRRRGQEARLRCSPMKGHSHVYWYRQLPEEGLKFMVYLQKENIIDESGMPKERFSAEFPKEGPSILRIQQVVRGDSAAYFCASSLDPTGGYTFGSGTRLTVV.

The CDR3, as DNA: TGTGCCAGCAGCTTAGGCGGTGGGAACACTGAAGCTTTCTTT. It translates to CASSLGGGNTEAFF. The rearrangement uses TRBV5-4 and TRBJ1-1; D is undetermined. Trimming took 2 bases from V and 1 from J, leaving 9 bases between them. The CDR3 contains 14 residues. Germline lookup yields CDR1 SGHNT and CDR2 YYREEE (reference sequence).

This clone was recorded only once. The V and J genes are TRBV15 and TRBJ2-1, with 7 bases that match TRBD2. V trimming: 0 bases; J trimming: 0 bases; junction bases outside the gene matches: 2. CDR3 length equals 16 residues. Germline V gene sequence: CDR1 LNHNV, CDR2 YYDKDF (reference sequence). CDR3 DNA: TGTGCCACCAGCAGAGACCTAGCGGTCTCCTACAATGAGCAGTTCTTC. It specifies CATSRDLAVSYNEQFF. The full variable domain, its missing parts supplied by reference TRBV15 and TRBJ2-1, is DAMVIQNPRYQVTQFGKPVTLSCSQTLNHNVMYWYQQKSSQAPKLLFHYYDKDFNNEADTPDNFQSRRPNTSFCFLDIRSPGLGDTAMYLCATSRDLAVSYNEQFFGPGTRLTVL.

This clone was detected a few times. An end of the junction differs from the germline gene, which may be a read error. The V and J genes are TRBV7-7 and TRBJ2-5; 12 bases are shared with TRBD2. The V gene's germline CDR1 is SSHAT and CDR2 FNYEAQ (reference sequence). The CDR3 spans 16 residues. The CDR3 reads CASSLSGGLAGETQYF. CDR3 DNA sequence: TGTGCTAGCAGCTTATCGGGCGGACTAGCGGGGGAGACCCAGTACTTC.

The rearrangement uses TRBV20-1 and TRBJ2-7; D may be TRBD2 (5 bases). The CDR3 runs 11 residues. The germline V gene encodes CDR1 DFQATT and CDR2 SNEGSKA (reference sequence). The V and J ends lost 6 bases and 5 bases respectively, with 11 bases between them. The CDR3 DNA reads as TGCAGTGCCAAGGGAGTGGACGAGCAGTACTTC. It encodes CSAKGVDEQYF.

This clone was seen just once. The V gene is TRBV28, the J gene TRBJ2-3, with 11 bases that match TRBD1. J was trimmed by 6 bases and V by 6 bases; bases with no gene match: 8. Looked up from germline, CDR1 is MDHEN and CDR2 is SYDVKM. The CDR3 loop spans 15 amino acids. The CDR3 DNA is TGTGCCAGCAGCCACGCCGGGACAGGGGGGGATACGCAGTATTTT. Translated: CASSHAGTGGDTQYF. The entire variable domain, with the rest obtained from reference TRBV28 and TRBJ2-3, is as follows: DVKVTQSSRYLVKRTGEKVFLECVQDMDHENMFWYRQDPGLGLRLIYFSYDVKMKEKGDIPEGYSVSREKKERFSLILESASTNQTSMYLCASSHAGTGGDTQYFGPGTRLTVL.

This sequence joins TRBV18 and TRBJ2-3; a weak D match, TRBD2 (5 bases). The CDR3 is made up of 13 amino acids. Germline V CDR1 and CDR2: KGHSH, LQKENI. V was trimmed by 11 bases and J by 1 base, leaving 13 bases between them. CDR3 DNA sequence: TGTGCCGGCCAGAGAGGGCGCACAGATACGCAGTATTTT. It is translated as CAGQRGRTDTQYF.

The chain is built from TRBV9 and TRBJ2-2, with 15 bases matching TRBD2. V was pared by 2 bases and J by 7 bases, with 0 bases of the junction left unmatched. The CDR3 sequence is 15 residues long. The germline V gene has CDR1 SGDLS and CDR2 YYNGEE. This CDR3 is CASSVGLAGGGELFF. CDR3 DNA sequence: TGTGCCAGCAGCGTGGGACTAGCGGGAGGCGGGGAGCTGTTTTTT.

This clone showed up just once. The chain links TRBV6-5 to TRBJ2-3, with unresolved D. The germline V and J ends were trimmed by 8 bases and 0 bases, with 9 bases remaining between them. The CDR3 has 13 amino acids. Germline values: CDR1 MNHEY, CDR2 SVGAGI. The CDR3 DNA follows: TGTGCCAGCCGGTGGGCAAGCACAGATACGCAGTATTTT. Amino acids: CASRWASTDTQYF.

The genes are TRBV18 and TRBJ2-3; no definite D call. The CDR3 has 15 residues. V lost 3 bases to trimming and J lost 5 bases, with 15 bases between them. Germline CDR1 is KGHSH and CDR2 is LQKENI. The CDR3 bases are TGTGCCAGCTCACCTAATTTGGCGTCAGGAGATACGCAGTATTTT. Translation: CASSPNLASGDTQYF.

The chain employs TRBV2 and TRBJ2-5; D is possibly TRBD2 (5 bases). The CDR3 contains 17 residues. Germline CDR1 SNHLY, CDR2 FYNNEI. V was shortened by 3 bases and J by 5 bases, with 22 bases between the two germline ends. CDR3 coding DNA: TGTGCCAGCAGTGACTTACGGGATAGCAGAGTCTTGGAGACCCAGTACTTC. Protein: CASSDLRDSRVLETQYF.

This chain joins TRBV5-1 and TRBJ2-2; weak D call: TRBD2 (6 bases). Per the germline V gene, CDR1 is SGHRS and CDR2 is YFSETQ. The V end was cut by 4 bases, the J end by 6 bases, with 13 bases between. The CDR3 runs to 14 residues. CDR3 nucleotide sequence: TGCGCCAGCAGCAAGAGACCGGGGGCCGGGGAGCTGTTTTTT. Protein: CASSKRPGAGELFF.

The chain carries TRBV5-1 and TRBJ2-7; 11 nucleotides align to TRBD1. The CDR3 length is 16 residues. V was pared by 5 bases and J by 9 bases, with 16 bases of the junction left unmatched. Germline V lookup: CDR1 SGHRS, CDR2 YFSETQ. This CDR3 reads CASSPAGTGGAGGQYF. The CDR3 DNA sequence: TGCGCCAGCAGTCCCGCCGGGACAGGGGGTGCCGGGGGGCAGTACTTC. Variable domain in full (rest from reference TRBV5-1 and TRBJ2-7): KAGVTQTPRYLIKTRGQQVTLSCSPISGHRSVSWYQQTPGQGLQFLFEYFSETQRNKGNFPGRFSGRQFSNSRSEMNVSTLELGDSALYLCASSPAGTGGAGGQYFGPGTRLTVT.

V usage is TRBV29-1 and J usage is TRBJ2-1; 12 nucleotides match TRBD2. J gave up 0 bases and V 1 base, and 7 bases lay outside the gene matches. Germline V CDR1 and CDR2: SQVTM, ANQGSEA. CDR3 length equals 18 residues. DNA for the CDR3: TGCAGCGTTGAAGGGACTAGCGGGGCAACTAGCTCCTACAATGAGCAGTTCTTC. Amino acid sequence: CSVEGTSGATSSYNEQFF.

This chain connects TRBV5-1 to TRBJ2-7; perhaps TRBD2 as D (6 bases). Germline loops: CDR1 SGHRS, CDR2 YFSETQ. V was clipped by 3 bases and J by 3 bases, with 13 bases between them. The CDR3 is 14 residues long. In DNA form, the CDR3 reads TGCGCCAGCAGCTGGCGGGATTCGGGCTACGAGCAGTACTTC. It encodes CASSWRDSGYEQYF.

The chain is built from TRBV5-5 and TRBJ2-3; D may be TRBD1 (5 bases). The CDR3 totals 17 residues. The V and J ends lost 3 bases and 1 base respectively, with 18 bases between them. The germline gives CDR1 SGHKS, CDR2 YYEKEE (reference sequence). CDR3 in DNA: TGTGCCAGCAGCTCAGTGGGTTGGGGCGACCGCACAGATACGCAGTATTTT. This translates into CASSSVGWGDRTDTQYF.